The 5 T cell receptor beta chains below were found in one sample sequenced in a study of identical twins. TCRdb re-analysed the 5' RACE reads in MiXCR, keeping a single row per CDR3 protein. The data contain roughly 770,000 distinct CDR3 sequences, roughly 18% of them singletons. The data were also submitted as part of a second study, on T cells expressing NK-cell markers.

The sample comprised PBMCs. The source of these receptors is a young woman in good health.

This chain joins TRBV7-6 and TRBJ2-2; D assignment may be TRBD1 or TRBD2 (6 bases each). Trimming removed 7 bases from V and 5 bases from J, with 20 bases in between. The CDR3 has 16 amino acids. CDR1 is SGHVS, CDR2 FNYEAQ, per germline. This CDR3 is CASKPWLGGETGELFF. The CDR3 bases are TGTGCCAGCAAACCCTGGTTGGGGGGCGAGACCGGGGAGCTGTTTTTT.

The gene calls are TRBV7-8 and TRBJ1-1; D may be TRBD1 (6 bases). Germline CDR1 SGHVS, CDR2 FQNEAQ. The CDR3 runs to 14 residues. Between the trimmed V and J ends, which lost 3 bases and 1 base, there was a span of 9 bases. CDR3 sequence reads: CASSFPGQNTEAFF. CDR3 DNA: TGTGCCAGCAGCTTCCCGGGACAGAACACTGAAGCTTTCTTT.

The V gene is TRBV5-1, the J gene TRBJ2-5, with 7 bases matching TRBD1. Germline CDR1 SGHRS, CDR2 YFSETQ. V gave up 1 base and J gave up 3 bases; unmatched junction bases: 9. CDR3 length: 16 amino acids. In DNA, the CDR3 is TGCGCCAGCAGCTTGCCGACAGGGAGCCGGGAAGAGACCCAGTACTTC. It codes for CASSLPTGSREETQYF.

This clonotype was recorded a few times. The chain joins TRBV9 to TRBJ1-2, with D maybe TRBD1 (5 bases). Germline V gene lookup returns CDR1 SGDLS and CDR2 YYNGEE. The CDR3 extends over 14 amino acids. V was cut by 0 bases and J by 4 bases, with 10 bases left in between. The CDR3 coding sequence is TGTGCCAGCAGCGTAGGGCAGGGAAGCTATGGCTACACCTTC. Amino acid sequence: CASSVGQGSYGYTF.

This clonotype has only a few counts. The chain has TRBV12-3 or TRBV12-4 and TRBJ2-2; 8 positions agree with TRBD2. The CDR3 consists of 15 residues. With 6 bases clipped from V and 4 bases from J, the junction kept 7 bases outside the gene matches. CDR3 coding DNA: TGTGCCAGCAGAACAGCGGGAGTTAGCACCGGGGAGCTGTTTTTT. This translates into CASRTAGVSTGELFF.